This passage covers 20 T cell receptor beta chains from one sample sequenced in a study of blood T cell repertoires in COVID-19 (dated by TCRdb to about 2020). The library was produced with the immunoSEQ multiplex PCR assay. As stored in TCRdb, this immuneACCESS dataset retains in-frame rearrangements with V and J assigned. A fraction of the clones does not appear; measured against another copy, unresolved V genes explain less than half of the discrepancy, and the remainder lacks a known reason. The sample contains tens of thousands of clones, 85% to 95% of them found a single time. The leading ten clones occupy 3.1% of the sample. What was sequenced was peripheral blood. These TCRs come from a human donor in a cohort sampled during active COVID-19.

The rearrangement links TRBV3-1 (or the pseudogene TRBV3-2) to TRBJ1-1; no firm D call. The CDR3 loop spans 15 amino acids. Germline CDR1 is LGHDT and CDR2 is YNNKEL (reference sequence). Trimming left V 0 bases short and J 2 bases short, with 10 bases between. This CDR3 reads CASSQEVSTNTEAFF. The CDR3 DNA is TGTGCCAGCAGCCAAGAGGTATCGACTAACACTGAAGCTTTCTTT.

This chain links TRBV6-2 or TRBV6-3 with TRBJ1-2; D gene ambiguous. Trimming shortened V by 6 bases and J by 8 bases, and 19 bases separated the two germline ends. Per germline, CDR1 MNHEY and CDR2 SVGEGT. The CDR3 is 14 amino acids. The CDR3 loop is CASSELPGREGYTF. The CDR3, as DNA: TGTGCCAGCAGCGAACTCCCCGGGAGGGAAGGCTACACCTTC.

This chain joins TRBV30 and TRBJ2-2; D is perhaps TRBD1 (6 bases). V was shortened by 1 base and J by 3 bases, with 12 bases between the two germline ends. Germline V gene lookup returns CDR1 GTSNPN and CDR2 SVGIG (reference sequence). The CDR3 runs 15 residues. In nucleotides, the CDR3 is TGTGCCTGGAGTGATCAGGGGTGGGACACCGGGGAGCTGTTTTTT. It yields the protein CAWSDQGWDTGELFF.

The CDR3 region has the DNA TGTGCCAGCAGCAATACAGGGGGCAGCTATGGCTACACCTTC. As protein: CASSNTGGSYGYTF. V usage is TRBV5-6 and J usage is TRBJ1-2, with 9 bases identical to TRBD1. Trimming at V came to 4 bases and at J to 4 bases, leaving 5 bases not matched to a gene. This CDR3 has 14 residues. Germline V lookup: CDR1 SGHDT, CDR2 YYEEEE.

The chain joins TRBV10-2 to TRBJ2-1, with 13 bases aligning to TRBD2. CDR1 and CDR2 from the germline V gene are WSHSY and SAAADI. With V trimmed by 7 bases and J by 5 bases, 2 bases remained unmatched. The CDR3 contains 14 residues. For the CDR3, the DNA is TGCGCCAGCACTGGACTAGCGGGGGACAATGAGCAGTTCTTC. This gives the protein CASTGLAGDNEQFF.

The CDR3 sequence: CASSQVRGHGTEAFF. The CDR3 nucleotides are TGTGCCAGCAGCCAGGTAAGGGGGCACGGCACTGAAGCTTTCTTT. The J gene is TRBJ1-1, the V gene TRBV4-2, with 7 positions matching TRBD1. V trimming: 3 bases; J trimming: 4 bases; junction bases outside the gene matches: 8. The CDR3 length is 15 residues. Germline CDR1 LGHNA, CDR2 YNFKEQ.

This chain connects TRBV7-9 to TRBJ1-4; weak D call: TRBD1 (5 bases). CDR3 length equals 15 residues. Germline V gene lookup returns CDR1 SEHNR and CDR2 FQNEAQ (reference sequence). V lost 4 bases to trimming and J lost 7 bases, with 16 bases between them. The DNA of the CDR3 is TGTGCCAGCAGCTGGAGCGGGGGGGAGGCTGAAAAACTGTTTTTT. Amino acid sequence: CASSWSGGEAEKLFF.

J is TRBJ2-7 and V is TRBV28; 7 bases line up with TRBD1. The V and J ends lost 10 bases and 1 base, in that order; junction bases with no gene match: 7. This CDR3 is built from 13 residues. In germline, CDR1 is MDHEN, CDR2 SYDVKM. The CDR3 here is CATAPGQSYEQYF. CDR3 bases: TGTGCCACCGCCCCGGGACAGTCCTACGAGCAGTACTTC.

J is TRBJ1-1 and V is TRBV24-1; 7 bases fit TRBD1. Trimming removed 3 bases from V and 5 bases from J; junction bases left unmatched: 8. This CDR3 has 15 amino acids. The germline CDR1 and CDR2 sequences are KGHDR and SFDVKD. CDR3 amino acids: CATSDPAGGRTEAFF. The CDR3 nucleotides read TGTGCCACCAGTGATCCTGCAGGGGGGAGGACTGAAGCTTTCTTT.

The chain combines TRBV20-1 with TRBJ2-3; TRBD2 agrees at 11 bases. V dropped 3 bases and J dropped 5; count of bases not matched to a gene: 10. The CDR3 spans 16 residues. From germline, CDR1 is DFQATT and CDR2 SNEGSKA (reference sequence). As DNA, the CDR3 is TGCAGTGCTAGTGAACCCGGACTAGCGGGTATAGATACGCAGTATTTT. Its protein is CSASEPGLAGIDTQYF.

CDR3 coding DNA: TGCAGTGCTAGCTCCAATGAGCAGTTCTTC. It codes for CSASSNEQFF. The chain combines TRBV20-1 with TRBJ2-1; D is ambiguous. The CDR3 spans 10 residues. In germline, CDR1 is DFQATT, CDR2 SNEGSKA (reference sequence). V shed 3 bases and J shed 6 bases, with 3 bases lying between them.

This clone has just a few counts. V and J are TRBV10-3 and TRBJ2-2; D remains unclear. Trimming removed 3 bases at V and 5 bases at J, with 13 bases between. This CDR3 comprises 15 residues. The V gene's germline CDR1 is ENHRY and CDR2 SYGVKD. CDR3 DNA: TGTGCCATCAGTGATTCGGCAGGCCAAACCGGGGAGCTGTTTTTT. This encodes CAISDSAGQTGELFF.

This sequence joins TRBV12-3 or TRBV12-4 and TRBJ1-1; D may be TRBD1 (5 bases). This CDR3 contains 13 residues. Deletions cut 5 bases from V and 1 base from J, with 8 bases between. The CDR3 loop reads CASSLQGNTEAFF. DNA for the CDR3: TGTGCCAGCAGTCTGCAGGGGAACACTGAAGCTTTCTTT.

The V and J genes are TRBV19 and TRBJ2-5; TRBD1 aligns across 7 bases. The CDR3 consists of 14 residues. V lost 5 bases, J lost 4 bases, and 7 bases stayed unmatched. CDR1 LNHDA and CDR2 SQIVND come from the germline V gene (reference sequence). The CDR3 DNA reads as TGTGCCAGTAGTCTGAACAGGGGTAGAGAGACCCAGTACTTC. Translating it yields CASSLNRGRETQYF.

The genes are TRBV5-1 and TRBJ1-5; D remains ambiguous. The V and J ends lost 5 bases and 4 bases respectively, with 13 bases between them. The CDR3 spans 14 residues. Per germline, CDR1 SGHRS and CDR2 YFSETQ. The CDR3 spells CASSLSGRNQPQHF. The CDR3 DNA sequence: TGCGCCAGCAGTCTGTCCGGGAGAAATCAGCCCCAGCATTTT.

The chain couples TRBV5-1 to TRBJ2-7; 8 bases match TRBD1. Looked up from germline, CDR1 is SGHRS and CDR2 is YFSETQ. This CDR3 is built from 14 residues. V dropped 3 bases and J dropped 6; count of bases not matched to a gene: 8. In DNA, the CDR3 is TGCGCCAGCAGCTACCGGGTCGACAGGGGCGAGCAGTACTTC. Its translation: CASSYRVDRGEQYF.

The CDR3 nucleotides are TGTGCCAGCAGCCCCGAGGCCCTATCCCCAGATGAGCAGTTCTTC. Translation: CASSPEALSPDEQFF. This rearrangement joins TRBV5-4 to TRBJ2-1; D not certain. Per the germline V gene, CDR1 is SGHNT and CDR2 is YYREEE (reference sequence). Trimming took off 4 bases at V and 8 bases at J, with 19 bases between the two ends. The CDR3 sequence is 15 residues long. Full variable domain (remainder filled in from reference TRBV5-4 and TRBJ2-1): ETGVTQSPTHLIKTRGQQVTLRCSSQSGHNTVSWYQQALGQGPQFIFQYYREEENGRGNFPPRFSGLQFPNYSSELNVNALELDDSALYLCASSPEALSPDEQFFGPGTRLTVL.

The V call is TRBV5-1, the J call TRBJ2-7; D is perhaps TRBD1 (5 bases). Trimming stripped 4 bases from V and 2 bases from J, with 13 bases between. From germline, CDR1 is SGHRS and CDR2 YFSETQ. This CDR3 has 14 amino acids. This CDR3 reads CASSEDNGPYEQYF. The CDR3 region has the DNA TGCGCCAGCAGCGAGGACAACGGCCCCTACGAGCAGTACTTC.

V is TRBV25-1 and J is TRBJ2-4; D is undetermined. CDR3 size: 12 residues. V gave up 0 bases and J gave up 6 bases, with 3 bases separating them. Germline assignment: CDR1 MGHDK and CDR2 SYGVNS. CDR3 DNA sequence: TGTGCCAGCAGTGAATATCTAAACATTCAGTACTTC. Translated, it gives CASSEYLNIQYF.

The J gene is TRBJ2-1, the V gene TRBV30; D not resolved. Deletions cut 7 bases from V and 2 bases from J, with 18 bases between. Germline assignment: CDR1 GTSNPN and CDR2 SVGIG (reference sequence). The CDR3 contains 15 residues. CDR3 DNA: TGTGCCTCCTCCCCTTCCAGGCTTGCCTACAATGAGCAGTTCTTC. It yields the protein CASSPSRLAYNEQFF.